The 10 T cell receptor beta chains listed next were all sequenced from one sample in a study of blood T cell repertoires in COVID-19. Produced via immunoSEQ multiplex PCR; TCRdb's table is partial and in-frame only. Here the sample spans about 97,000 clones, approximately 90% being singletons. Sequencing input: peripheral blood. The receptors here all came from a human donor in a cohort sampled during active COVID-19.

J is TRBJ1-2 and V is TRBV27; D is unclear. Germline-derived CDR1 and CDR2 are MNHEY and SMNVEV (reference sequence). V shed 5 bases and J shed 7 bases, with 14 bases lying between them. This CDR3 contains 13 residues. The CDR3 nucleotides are TGTGCCAGCAGTCTTAGAGGGATGGGTGGCTACACCTTC. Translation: CASSLRGMGGYTF.

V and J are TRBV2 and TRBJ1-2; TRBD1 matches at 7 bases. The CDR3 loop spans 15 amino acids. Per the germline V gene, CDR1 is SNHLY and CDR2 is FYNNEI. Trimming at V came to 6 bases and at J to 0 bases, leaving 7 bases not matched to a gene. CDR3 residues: CASSPQTGANYGYTF. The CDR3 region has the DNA TGTGCCAGCAGCCCCCAAACAGGGGCTAACTATGGCTACACCTTC.

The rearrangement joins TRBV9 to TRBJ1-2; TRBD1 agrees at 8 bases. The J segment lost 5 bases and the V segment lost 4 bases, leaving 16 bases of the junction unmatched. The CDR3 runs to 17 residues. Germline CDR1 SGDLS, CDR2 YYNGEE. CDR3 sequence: CASSRERGTGSLYGYTF. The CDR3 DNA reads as TGTGCCAGCAGCCGAGAGCGCGGGACAGGCTCACTATATGGCTACACCTTC. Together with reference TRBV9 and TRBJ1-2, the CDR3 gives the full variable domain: DSGVTQTPKHLITATGQRVTLRCSPRSGDLSVYWYQQSLDQGLQFLIQYYNGEERAKGNILERFSAQQFPDLHSELNLSSLELGDSALYFCASSRERGTGSLYGYTFGSGTRLTVV.

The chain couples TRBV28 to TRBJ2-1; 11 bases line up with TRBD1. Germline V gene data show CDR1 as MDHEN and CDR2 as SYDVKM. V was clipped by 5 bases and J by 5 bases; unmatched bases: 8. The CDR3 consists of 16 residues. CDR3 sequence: CASSPRGQGADNEQFF. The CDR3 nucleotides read TGTGCCAGCAGTCCCCGAGGACAGGGGGCCGACAATGAGCAGTTCTTC. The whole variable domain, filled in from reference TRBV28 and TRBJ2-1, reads DVKVTQSSRYLVKRTGEKVFLECVQDMDHENMFWYRQDPGLGLRLIYFSYDVKMKEKGDIPEGYSVSREKKERFSLILESASTNQTSMYLCASSPRGQGADNEQFFGPGTRLTVL.

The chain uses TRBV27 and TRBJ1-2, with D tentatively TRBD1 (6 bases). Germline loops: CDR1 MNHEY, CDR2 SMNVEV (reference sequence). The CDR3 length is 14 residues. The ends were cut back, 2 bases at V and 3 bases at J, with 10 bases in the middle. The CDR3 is CASSLDRTDYGYTF. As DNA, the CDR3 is TGTGCCAGCAGTTTAGACAGGACGGACTATGGCTACACCTTC.

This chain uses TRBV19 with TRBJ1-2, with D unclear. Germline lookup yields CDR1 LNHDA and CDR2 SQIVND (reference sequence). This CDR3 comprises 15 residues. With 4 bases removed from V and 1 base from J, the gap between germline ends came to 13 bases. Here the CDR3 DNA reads TGTGCCAGTAGTACCCGCCCGGGAGATAACTATGGCTACACCTTC. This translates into CASSTRPGDNYGYTF.

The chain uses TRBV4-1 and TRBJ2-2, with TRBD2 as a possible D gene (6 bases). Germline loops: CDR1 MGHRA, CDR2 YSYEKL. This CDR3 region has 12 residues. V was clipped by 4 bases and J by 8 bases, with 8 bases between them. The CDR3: CASSPGRGELFF. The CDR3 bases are TGCGCCAGCAGCCCCGGGAGAGGGGAGCTGTTTTTT.

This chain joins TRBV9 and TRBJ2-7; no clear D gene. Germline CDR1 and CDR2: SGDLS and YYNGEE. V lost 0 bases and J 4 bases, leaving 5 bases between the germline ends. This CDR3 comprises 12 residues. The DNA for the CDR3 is TGTGCCAGCAGCGTAGACGGGTACGAGCAGTACTTC. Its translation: CASSVDGYEQYF. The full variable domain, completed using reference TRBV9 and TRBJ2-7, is DSGVTQTPKHLITATGQRVTLRCSPRSGDLSVYWYQQSLDQGLQFLIQYYNGEERAKGNILERFSAQQFPDLHSELNLSSLELGDSALYFCASSVDGYEQYFGPGTRLTVT.

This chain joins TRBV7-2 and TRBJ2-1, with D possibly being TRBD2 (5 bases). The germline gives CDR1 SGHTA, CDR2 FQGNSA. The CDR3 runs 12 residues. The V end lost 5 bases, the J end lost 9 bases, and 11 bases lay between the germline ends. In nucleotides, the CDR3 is TGTGCCAGCAGCCCCCAACGGGGTGAGCAGTTCTTC. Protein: CASSPQRGEQFF.

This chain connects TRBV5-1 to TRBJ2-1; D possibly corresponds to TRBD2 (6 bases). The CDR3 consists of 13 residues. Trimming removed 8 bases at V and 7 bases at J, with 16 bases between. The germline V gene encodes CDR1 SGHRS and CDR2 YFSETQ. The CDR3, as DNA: TGCGCCAGTCGACTAGTCCCAAGAAATGAGCAGTTCTTC. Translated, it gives CASRLVPRNEQFF. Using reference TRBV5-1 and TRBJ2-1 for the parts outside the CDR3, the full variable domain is KAGVTQTPRYLIKTRGQQVTLSCSPISGHRSVSWYQQTPGQGLQFLFEYFSETQRNKGNFPGRFSGRQFSNSRSEMNVSTLELGDSALYLCASRLVPRNEQFFGPGTRLTVL.